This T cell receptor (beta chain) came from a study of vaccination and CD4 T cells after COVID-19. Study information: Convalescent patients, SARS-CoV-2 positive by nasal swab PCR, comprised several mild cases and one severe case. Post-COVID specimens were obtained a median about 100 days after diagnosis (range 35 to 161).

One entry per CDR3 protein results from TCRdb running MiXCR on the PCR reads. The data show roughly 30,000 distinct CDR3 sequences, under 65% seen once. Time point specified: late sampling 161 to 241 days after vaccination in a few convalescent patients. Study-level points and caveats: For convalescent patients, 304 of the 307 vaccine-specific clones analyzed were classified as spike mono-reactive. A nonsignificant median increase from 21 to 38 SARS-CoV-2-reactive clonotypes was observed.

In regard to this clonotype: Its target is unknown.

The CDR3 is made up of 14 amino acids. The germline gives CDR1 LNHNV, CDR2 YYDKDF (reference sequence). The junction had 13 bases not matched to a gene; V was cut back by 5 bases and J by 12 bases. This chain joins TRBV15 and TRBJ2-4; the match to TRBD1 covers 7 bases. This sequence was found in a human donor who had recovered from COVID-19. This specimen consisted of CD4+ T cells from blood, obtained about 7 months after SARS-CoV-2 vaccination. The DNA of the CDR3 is TGTGCCACCAGCCTAGGGGGCGTGTTATTGGGTCAGTACTTC. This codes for CATSLGGVLLGQYF.